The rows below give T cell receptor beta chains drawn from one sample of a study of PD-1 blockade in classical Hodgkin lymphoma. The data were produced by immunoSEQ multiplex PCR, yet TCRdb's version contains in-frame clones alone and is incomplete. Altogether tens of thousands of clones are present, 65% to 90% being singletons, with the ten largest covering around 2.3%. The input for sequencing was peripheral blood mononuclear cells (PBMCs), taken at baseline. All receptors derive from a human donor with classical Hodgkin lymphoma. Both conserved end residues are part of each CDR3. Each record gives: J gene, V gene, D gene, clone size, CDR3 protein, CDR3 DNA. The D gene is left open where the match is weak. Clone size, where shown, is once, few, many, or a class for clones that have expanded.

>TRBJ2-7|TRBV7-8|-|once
CASSLGRAGPYEQYF
TGTGCCAGCAGCTTAGGGAGGGCCGGTCCCTACGAGCAGTACTTC
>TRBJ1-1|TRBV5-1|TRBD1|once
CASSLGQGGNTEAFF
TGCGCCAGCAGCTTGGGACAGGGGGGTAACACTGAAGCTTTCTTT
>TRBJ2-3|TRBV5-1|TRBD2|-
CASSALAGEADTQYF
TGCGCCAGCAGCGCTCTAGCGGGGGAGGCAGATACGCAGTATTTT
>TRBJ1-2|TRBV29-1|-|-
CSVEVDSGGYGYTF
TGCAGCGTTGAAGTAGATTCGGGGGGATATGGCTACACCTTC
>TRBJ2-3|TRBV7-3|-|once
CASSQEGTSTDTQYF
TGTGCCAGCAGCCAGGAAGGGACCTCAACAGATACGCAGTATTTT
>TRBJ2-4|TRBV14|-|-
CASSQGKGQSNIQYF
TGTGCCAGCAGCCAAGGGAAGGGCCAGTCAAACATTCAGTACTTC
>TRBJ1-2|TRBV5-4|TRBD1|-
CASSAWQGTVNNYGYTF
TGTGCCAGCAGCGCCTGGCAAGGGACAGTGAATAACTATGGCTACACCTTC
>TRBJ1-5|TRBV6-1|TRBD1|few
CASSGQGAVEQPQHF
TGTGCCAGCAGTGGACAGGGGGCAGTTGAGCAGCCCCAGCATTTT
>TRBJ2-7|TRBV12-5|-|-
CASGLAWAGSSYEQYF
TGTGCTAGTGGTTTAGCCTGGGCAGGGTCCTCCTACGAGCAGTACTTC
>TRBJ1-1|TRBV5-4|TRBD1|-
CASSLGTASEAFF
TGTGCCAGCAGCCTTGGGACAGCCTCGGAGGCTTTCTTT
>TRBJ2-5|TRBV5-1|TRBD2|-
CASSPGVGTSGETQYF
TGCGCCAGCAGCCCGGGGGTCGGGACTAGCGGGGAGACCCAGTACTTC
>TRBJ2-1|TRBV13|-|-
CASSQRSEQFF
TGTGCCAGCAGCCAGAGAAGTGAGCAGTTCTTC
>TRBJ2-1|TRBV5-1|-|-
CASSFPAGTHDEQFF
TGCGCCAGCAGCTTCCCGGCAGGGACCCACGATGAGCAGTTCTTC
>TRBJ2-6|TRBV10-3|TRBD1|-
CASTGGLSGANVLTF
TGTGCCAGTACAGGGGGCCTCTCTGGGGCCAACGTCCTGACTTTC
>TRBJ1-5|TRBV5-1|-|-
CASSFDTNQPQHF
TGCGCCAGCAGCTTCGACACAAATCAGCCCCAGCATTTT
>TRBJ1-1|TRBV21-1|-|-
CASSTRTGVGTEAFF
TGTGCCAGCAGCACCCGGACAGGGGTGGGGACTGAAGCTTTCTTT
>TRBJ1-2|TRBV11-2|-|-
CASSLALGAGGYTF
TGTGCCAGCAGCTTAGCTCTGGGGGCGGGTGGCTACACCTTC
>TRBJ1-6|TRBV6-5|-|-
CASRKGPGGYSPLHF
TGTGCCAGCAGAAAGGGGCCTGGGGGTTATTCACCCCTCCACTTT
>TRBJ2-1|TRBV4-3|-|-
CASSEGFVDEQFF
TGCGCCAGTTCGGAAGGCTTTGTGGATGAGCAGTTCTTC
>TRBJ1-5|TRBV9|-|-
CASSVEYGAQPQHF
TGTGCCAGCAGCGTAGAATACGGGGCCCAGCCCCAGCATTTT
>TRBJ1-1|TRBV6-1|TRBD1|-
CASSEGTRRNLQGVGTEAFF
TGTGCCAGCAGTGAAGGAACGAGGCGAAACTTACAGGGGGTTGGCACTGAAGCTTTCTTT
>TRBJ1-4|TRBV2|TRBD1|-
CASSGGTGGIFNEKLFF
TGTGCCAGCAGTGGGGGGACAGGGGGCATCTTTAATGAAAAACTGTTTTTT